This entry describes one T cell receptor (beta chain). Its antigen is unidentified. TCRdb keeps only in-frame clones here, not all; method: immunoSEQ multiplex PCR. Of about 15,000 clones in the sample, 85% to 95% were seen once. The record originates from a study of STAT3 mutations in large granular lymphocyte leukemia. Study outcomes and limitations: Every T-LGLL patient had at least one immunodominant TCRbeta clonotype.

The CDR3 sequence is 14 residues long. After removal of 0 bases from V and 2 bases from J, the junction contained 0 bases not matched to a gene. From germline, CDR1 is LGHNA and CDR2 YSLEER. The sample was peripheral blood mononuclear cells. V gene TRBV4-3 combines with J gene TRBJ2-7; TRBD1 agrees at 8 bases. This TCR came from a woman between 50 and 59 years old with T-cell large granular lymphocyte leukemia. Some clones in this sample may be carry-over from other donors' samples. CDR3 protein: CASSQDRGPYEQYF. CDR3 DNA sequence: TGCGCCAGCAGCCAAGACAGGGGGCCCTACGAGCAGTACTTC.